In this sample, the clone carrying this T cell receptor beta chain turned up a few times. What it recognizes is unknown. This sample stems from a study of identical twins. Study-wide findings and caveats: The authors noted that invariant MAIT and iNKT cells could partly confound zero-insertion analyses. Twins shared out-of-frame alpha sequences with excess low generation probability.

TCRdb recomputed calls from the 5' RACE reads with MiXCR, one row per CDR3 protein. Of roughly 720,000 distinct CDR3 sequences detected, around a sixth appear once; the ten largest clones hold roughly 14%. The V gene's germline CDR1 is LNHNV and CDR2 YYDKDF (reference sequence). This CDR3 region has 14 residues. V was shortened by 9 bases and J by 1 base, with 14 bases between the two germline ends. This same sample was also taken into another study, of T cells expressing NK-cell markers.

The clonotype was recovered from a woman younger than 35 in good health. This chain links TRBV15 with TRBJ2-3, with D unclear. The sample consisted of PBMCs. The CDR3 loop is CATRAEQRTDTQYF. The CDR3 DNA follows: TGTGCCACTCGGGCGGAGCAACGCACAGATACGCAGTATTTT.